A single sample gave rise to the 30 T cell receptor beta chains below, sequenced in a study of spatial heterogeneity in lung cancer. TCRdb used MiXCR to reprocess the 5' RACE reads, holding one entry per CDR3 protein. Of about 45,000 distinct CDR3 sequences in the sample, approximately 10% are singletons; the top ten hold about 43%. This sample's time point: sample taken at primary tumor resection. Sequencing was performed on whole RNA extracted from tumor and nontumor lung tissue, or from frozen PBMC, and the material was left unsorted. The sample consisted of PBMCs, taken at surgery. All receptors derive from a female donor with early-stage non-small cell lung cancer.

In nucleotides, the CDR3 is TGTGCCAGCAGCCCGTCGACAGGGACTAATGAAAAACTGTTTTTT. Protein product: CASSPSTGTNEKLFF. The chain recombines TRBV11-2 with TRBJ1-4; 7 bases agree with TRBD1. Germline loops: CDR1 SGHAT, CDR2 FQNNGV. Trimming took 5 bases from V and 2 from J; bases not matched to a gene: 5. This CDR3 region has 15 residues.

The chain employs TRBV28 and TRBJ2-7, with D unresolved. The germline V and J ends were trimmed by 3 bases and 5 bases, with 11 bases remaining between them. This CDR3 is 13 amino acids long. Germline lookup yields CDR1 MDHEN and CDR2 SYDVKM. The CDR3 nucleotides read TGTGCCAGCAGTTTTGGCCGTTACAACGAGCAGTACTTC. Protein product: CASSFGRYNEQYF.

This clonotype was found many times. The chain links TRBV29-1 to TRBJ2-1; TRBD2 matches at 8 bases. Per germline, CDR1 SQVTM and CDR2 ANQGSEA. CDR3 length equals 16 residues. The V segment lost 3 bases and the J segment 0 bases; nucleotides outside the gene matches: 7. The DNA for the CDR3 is TGCAGCGTTGACCCGGGGGGGGGGAGCTCCTACAATGAGCAGTTCTTC. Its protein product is CSVDPGGGSSYNEQFF.

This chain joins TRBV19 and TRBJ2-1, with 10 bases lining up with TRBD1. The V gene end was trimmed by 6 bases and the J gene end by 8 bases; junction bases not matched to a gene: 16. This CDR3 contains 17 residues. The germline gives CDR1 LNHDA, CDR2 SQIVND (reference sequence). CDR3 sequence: CASRPRTGTGALDEQFF. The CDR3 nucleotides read TGTGCCAGTAGGCCAAGAACCGGGACAGGGGCGTTGGATGAGCAGTTCTTC.

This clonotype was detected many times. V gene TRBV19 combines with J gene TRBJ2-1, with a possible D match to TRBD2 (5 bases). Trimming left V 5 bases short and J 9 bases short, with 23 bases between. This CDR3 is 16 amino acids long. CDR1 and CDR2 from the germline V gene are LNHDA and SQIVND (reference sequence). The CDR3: CASSLDFGSSKVEQFF. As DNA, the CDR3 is TGTGCCAGTAGTCTGGACTTTGGGAGTAGTAAGGTTGAGCAGTTCTTC.

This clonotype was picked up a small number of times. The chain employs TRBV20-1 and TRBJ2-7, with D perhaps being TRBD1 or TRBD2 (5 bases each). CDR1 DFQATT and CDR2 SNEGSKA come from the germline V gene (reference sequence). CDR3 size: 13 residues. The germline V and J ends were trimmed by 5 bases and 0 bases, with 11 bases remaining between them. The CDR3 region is CSAVRGVSYEQYF. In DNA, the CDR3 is TGCAGTGCTGTTAGAGGGGTCTCCTACGAGCAGTACTTC.

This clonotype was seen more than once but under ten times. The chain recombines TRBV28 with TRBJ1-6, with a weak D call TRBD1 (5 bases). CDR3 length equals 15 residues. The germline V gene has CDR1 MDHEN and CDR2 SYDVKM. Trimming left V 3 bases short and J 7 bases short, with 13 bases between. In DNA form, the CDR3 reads TGTGCCAGCAGTTTGTCGGGGCCGGGGAATTCACCCCTCCACTTT. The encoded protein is CASSLSGPGNSPLHF.

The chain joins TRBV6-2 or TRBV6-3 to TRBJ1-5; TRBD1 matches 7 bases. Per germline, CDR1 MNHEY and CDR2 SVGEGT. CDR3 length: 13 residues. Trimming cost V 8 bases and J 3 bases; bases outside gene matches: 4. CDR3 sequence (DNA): TGTGCCAGCCTGGGACAGTACAATCAGCCCCAGCATTTT. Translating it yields CASLGQYNQPQHF.

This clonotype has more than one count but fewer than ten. This CDR3 reads CASSLQGPATNEKLFF. The CDR3 DNA follows: TGCGCCAGCAGTCTACAGGGGCCTGCAACTAATGAAAAACTGTTTTTT. V and J are TRBV5-1 and TRBJ1-4; 7 positions match TRBD1. Germline V CDR1 and CDR2: SGHRS, YFSETQ. J was trimmed by 0 bases and V by 5 bases; bases with no gene match: 7. CDR3 length: 16 residues. Full variable domain (missing parts from reference TRBV5-1 and TRBJ1-4): KAGVTQTPRYLIKTRGQQVTLSCSPISGHRSVSWYQQTPGQGLQFLFEYFSETQRNKGNFPGRFSGRQFSNSRSEMNVSTLELGDSALYLCASSLQGPATNEKLFFGSGTQLSVL.

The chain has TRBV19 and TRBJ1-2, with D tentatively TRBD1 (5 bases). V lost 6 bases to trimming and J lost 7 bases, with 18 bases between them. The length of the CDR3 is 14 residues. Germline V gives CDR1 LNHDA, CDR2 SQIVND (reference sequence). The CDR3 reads CASRAPRDSSGYTF. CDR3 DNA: TGTGCCAGTAGGGCCCCCCGGGACTCAAGTGGCTACACCTTC. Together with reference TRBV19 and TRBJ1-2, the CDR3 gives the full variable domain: DGGITQSPKYLFRKEGQNVTLSCEQNLNHDAMYWYRQDPGQGLRLIYYSQIVNDFQKGDIAEGYSVSREKKESFPLTVTSAQKNPTAFYLCASRAPRDSSGYTFGSGTRLTVV.

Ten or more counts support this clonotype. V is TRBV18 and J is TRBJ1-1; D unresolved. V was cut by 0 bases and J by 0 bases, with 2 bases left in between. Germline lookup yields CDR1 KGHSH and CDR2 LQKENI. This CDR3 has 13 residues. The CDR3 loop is CASSPPVNTEAFF. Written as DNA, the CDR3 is TGTGCCAGCTCACCACCTGTGAACACTGAAGCTTTCTTT.

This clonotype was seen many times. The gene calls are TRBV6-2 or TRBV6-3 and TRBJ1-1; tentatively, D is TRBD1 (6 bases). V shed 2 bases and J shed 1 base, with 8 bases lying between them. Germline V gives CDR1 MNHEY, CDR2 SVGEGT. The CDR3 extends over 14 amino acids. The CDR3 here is CASSYTGQNTEAFF. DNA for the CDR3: TGTGCCAGCAGTTACACGGGACAGAACACTGAAGCTTTCTTT.

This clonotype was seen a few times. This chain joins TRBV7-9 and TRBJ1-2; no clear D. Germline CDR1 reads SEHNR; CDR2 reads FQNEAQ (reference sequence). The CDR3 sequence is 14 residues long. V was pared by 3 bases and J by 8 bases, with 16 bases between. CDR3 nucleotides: TGTGCCAGCAGCTTGGATATGATCGGGGTCGGCTACACCTTC. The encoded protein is CASSLDMIGVGYTF. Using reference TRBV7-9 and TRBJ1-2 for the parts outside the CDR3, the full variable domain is DTGVSQNPRHKITKRGQNVTFRCDPISEHNRLYWYRQTLGQGPEFLTYFQNEAQLEKSRLLSDRFSAERPKGSFSTLEIQRTEQGDSAMYLCASSLDMIGVGYTFGSGTRLTVV.

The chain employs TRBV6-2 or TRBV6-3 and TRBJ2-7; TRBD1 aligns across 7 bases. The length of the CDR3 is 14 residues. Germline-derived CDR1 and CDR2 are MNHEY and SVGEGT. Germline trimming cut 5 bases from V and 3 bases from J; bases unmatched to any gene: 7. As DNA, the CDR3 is TGTGCCAGCAGTCATCCGGACAGGTGCTACGAGCAGTACTTC. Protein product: CASSHPDRCYEQYF.

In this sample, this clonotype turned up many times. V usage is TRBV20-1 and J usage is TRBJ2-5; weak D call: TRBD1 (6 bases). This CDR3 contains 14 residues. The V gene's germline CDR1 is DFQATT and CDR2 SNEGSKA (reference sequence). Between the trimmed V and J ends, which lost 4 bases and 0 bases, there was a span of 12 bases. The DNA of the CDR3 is TGCAGTGCTAACAGGGAGAAGTACCAAGAGACCCAGTACTTC. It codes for CSANREKYQETQYF.

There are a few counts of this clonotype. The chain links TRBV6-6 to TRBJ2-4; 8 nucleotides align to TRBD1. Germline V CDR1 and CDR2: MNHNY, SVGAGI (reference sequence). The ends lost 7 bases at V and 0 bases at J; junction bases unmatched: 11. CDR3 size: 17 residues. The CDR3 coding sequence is TGTGCCAGCATGGCAGGGGGCGTGTGGAGAGCCAAAAACATTCAGTACTTC. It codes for CASMAGGVWRAKNIQYF.

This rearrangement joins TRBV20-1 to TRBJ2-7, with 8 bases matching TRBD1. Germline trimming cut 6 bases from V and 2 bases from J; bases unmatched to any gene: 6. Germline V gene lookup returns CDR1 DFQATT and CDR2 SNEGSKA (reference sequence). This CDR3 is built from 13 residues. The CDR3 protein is CSAPGTGAYEQYF. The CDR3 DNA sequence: TGCAGTGCACCCGGGACAGGAGCCTACGAGCAGTACTTC.

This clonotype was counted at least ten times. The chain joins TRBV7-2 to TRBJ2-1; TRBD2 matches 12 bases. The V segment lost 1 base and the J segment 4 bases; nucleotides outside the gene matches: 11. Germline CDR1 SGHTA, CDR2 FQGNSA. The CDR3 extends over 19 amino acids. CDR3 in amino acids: CASSLETSGGPQLYNEQFF. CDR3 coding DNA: TGTGCCAGCAGCTTAGAGACTAGCGGGGGCCCCCAACTATACAATGAGCAGTTCTTC.

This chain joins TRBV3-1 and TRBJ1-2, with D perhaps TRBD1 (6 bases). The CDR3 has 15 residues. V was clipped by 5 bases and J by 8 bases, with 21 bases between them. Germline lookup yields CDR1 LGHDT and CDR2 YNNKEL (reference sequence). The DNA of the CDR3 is TGTGCCAGCAGCGCCAGCCTACAGGGTGGAATAGGCTACACCTTC. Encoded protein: CASSASLQGGIGYTF.

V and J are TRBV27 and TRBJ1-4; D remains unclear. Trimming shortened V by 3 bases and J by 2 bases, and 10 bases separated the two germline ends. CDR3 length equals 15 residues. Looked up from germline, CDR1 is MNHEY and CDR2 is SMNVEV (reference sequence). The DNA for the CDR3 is TGTGCCAGCAGTTTGTGGCCAAGGACTAATGAAAAACTGTTTTTT. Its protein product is CASSLWPRTNEKLFF.

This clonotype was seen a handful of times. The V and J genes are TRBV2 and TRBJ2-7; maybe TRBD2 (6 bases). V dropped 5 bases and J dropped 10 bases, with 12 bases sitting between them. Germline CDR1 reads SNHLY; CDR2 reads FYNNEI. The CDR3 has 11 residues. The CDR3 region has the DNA TGTGCCAGCAGTCCAGTGGGGGGACAGTACTTC. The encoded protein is CASSPVGGQYF.

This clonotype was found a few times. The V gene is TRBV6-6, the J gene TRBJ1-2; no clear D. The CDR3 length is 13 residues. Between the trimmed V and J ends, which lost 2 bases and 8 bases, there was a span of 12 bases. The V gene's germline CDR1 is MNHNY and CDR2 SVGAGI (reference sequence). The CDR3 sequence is CASSYGPEAGYTF. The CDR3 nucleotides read TGTGCCAGCAGTTACGGACCTGAGGCGGGCTACACCTTC.

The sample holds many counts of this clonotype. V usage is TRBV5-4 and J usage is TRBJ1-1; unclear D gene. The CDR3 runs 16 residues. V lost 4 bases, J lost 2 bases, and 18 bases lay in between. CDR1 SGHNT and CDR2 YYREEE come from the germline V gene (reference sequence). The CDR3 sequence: CASSHGQEPPNTEAFF. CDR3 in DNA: TGTGCCAGCAGCCATGGGCAGGAACCCCCTAACACTGAAGCTTTCTTT.

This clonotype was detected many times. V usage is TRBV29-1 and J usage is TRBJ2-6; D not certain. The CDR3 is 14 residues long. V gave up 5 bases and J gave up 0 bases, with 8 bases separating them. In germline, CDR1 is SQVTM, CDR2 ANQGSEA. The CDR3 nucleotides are TGCAGCGTTCCACTAAGCTCTGGGGCCAACGTCCTGACTTTC. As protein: CSVPLSSGANVLTF.

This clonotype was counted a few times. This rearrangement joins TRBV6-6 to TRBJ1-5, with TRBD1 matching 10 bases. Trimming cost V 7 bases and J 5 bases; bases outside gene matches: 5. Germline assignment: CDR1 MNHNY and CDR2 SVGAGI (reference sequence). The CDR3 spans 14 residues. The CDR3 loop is CASTMTGGYQPQHF. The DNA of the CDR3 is TGTGCCAGCACCATGACAGGGGGCTATCAGCCCCAGCATTTT.

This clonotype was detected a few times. This CDR3 reads CASSQEGWGGMNTEAFF. For the CDR3, the DNA is TGCGCCAGCAGCCAAGAGGGGTGGGGAGGCATGAACACTGAAGCTTTCTTT. This chain uses TRBV4-3 with TRBJ1-1; D gene uncertain. Per the germline V gene, CDR1 is LGHNA and CDR2 is YSLEER. Between the trimmed V and J ends, which lost 0 bases and 0 bases, there was a span of 14 bases. The CDR3 runs 17 residues.

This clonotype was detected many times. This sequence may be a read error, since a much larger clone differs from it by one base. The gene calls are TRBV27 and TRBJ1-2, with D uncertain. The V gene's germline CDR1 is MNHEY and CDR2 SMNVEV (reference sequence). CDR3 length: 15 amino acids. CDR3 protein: CASSLDPGANYGDTF. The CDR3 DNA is TGTGCCAGCAGTTTAGATCCAGGAGCTAACTATGGCGACACCTTC.

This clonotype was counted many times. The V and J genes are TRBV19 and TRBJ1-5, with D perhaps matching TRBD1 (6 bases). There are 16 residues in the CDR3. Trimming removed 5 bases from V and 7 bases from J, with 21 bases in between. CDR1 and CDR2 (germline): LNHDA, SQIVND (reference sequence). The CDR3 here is CASSQLAVLQGQPQHF. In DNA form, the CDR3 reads TGTGCCAGTAGTCAATTGGCAGTACTGCAGGGGCAGCCCCAGCATTTT. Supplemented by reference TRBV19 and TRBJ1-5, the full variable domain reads DGGITQSPKYLFRKEGQNVTLSCEQNLNHDAMYWYRQDPGQGLRLIYYSQIVNDFQKGDIAEGYSVSREKKESFPLTVTSAQKNPTAFYLCASSQLAVLQGQPQHFGDGTRLSIL.

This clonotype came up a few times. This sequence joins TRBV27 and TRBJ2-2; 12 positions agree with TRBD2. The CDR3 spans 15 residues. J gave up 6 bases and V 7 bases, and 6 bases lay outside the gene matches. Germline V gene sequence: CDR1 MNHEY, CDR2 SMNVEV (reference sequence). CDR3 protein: CASTLAGGRPGELFF. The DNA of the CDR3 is TGTGCCAGCACCCTAGCGGGGGGGCGCCCCGGGGAGCTGTTTTTT.

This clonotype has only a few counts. The CDR3 coding sequence is TGCGCCAGCAGCCAAGAAAAGGGATTCTATGGCTACACCTTC. Translating it yields CASSQEKGFYGYTF. This chain uses TRBV4-1 with TRBJ1-2, with no clear D. This CDR3 is 14 amino acids long. The ends were cut back, 0 bases at V and 4 bases at J, with 9 bases in the middle. CDR1 MGHRA and CDR2 YSYEKL come from the germline V gene.